These T cell receptor beta chains were read from a single sample in a study of blood T cells in healthy people across ages. One entry per CDR3 protein, called by TCRdb with MiXCR from the 5' RACE reads. This sample carries under 750,000 distinct CDR3 sequences, around 48% of them seen once, and the ten largest clones take roughly 25%. The sample comprised blood. These receptors all stem from an elderly man in good health. Each CDR3 is given with its conserved first and last residue. The order of the fields is D gene, V gene, clone size, J gene, CDR3 length, CDR3 DNA, CDR3 protein. A D gene is named only where the DNA matches it firmly. A clone size is listed for some rows: how often the clone was seen (once, few, many), or a class if it is expanded.

d_gene: .; v_gene: TRBV5-5; abundance: .; j_gene: TRBJ1-1; len: 16; CDR3nt: TGTGCCAGCAGCTTGACAGTGAGTAGGGGTTTCACTGAAGCTTTCTTT; CDR3aa: CASSLTVSRGFTEAFF
d_gene: TRBD2; v_gene: TRBV7-2; abundance: .; j_gene: TRBJ2-5; len: 17; CDR3nt: TGTGCCAGCAGCCTATCACCTCCGCGGGGGGGCCGAGAGACCCAGTACTTC; CDR3aa: CASSLSPPRGGRETQYF
d_gene: .; v_gene: TRBV27; abundance: few; j_gene: TRBJ2-1; len: 13; CDR3nt: TGTGCCAGCGGTATAGGAACTAACAATGAGCAGTTCTTC; CDR3aa: CASGIGTNNEQFF
d_gene: TRBD1; v_gene: TRBV4-1; abundance: .; j_gene: TRBJ1-2; len: 17; CDR3nt: TGCGCCAGCAGCCAAGATCCGGCACAGGGGGGTAACTATGGCTACACCTTC; CDR3aa: CASSQDPAQGGNYGYTF
d_gene: .; v_gene: TRBV5-5; abundance: .; j_gene: TRBJ2-7; len: 15; CDR3nt: TGTGCCAGCAGCTTATGGTGGGCCGGTGTCTACGAGCAGTACTTC; CDR3aa: CASSLWWAGVYEQYF
d_gene: TRBD2; v_gene: TRBV18; abundance: .; j_gene: TRBJ2-7; len: 14; CDR3nt: TGTGCCAGCTCACCGCGGACTAGCCTCTACGAGCAGTACTTC; CDR3aa: CASSPRTSLYEQYF
d_gene: TRBD1; v_gene: TRBV7-2; abundance: .; j_gene: TRBJ1-2; len: 16; CDR3nt: TGTGCCAGCAGCTCCATGACAGGGGCCCTTAACTATGGCTACACCTTC; CDR3aa: CASSSMTGALNYGYTF
d_gene: .; v_gene: TRBV24-1; abundance: .; j_gene: TRBJ2-1; len: 16; CDR3nt: TGTGCCACCAGTGATTCCCCGGGAGTTTCTCTCAATGAGCAGTTCTTC; CDR3aa: CATSDSPGVSLNEQFF
d_gene: .; v_gene: TRBV5-1; abundance: .; j_gene: TRBJ2-1; len: 14; CDR3nt: TGCGCCAGCAGCTCCCCCGGACAGTACAATGAGCAGTTCTTC; CDR3aa: CASSSPGQYNEQFF
d_gene: .; v_gene: TRBV10-3; abundance: few; j_gene: TRBJ1-1; len: 15; CDR3nt: TGTGCCATCAGTGACAGAAGGGGCATGAACACTGAAGCTTTCTTT; CDR3aa: CAISDRRGMNTEAFF
d_gene: .; v_gene: TRBV3-1; abundance: .; j_gene: TRBJ1-1; len: 18; CDR3nt: TGTGCCAGCAGCCAAGATCCCACAGCCCTTGGGGTGAACACTGAAGCTTTCTTT; CDR3aa: CASSQDPTALGVNTEAFF
d_gene: .; v_gene: TRBV20-1; abundance: .; j_gene: TRBJ2-3; len: 14; CDR3nt: TGCAGTGCTAGAGAGTTTTGGCGGGCAGAGACGCAGTATTTT; CDR3aa: CSAREFWRAETQYF
d_gene: .; v_gene: TRBV28; abundance: .; j_gene: TRBJ2-5; len: 14; CDR3nt: TGCGCCAGCAGTTTACTGACCCAGGGTGAGACCCAGTACTTC; CDR3aa: CASSLLTQGETQYF
d_gene: TRBD2; v_gene: TRBV3-1; abundance: .; j_gene: TRBJ2-3; len: 16; CDR3nt: TGTGCCAGCAGCCAAGAAGGGCGGGGGACCACAGATACGCAGTATTTT; CDR3aa: CASSQEGRGTTDTQYF
d_gene: TRBD2; v_gene: TRBV11-2; abundance: .; j_gene: TRBJ2-4; len: 15; CDR3nt: TGTGCCAGCAGCTTCAGCGGGGCCGCGCAAAACATTCAGTACTTC; CDR3aa: CASSFSGAAQNIQYF
d_gene: .; v_gene: TRBV6-5; abundance: many; j_gene: TRBJ1-1; len: 13; CDR3nt: TGTGCCAGCACCCTTCCCGGGGGGGCTGAAGCTTTCTTT; CDR3aa: CASTLPGGAEAFF
d_gene: TRBD2; v_gene: TRBV3-1; abundance: few; j_gene: TRBJ2-3; len: 14; CDR3nt: TGTGCCAGCAGGCGGACTAGCAGCACAGATACGCAGTATTTT; CDR3aa: CASRRTSSTDTQYF
d_gene: .; v_gene: TRBV12-3/TRBV12-4; abundance: .; j_gene: TRBJ2-7; len: 14; CDR3nt: TGTGCCAGCAGTTTTCGGCTACCTCCCTACGAGCAGTACTTC; CDR3aa: CASSFRLPPYEQYF
d_gene: .; v_gene: TRBV20-1; abundance: .; j_gene: TRBJ2-5; len: 14; CDR3nt: TGCAGTGTTAGAAGAGCGGTGAGGGGAGAGACCCAGTACTTC; CDR3aa: CSVRRAVRGETQYF
d_gene: .; v_gene: TRBV18; abundance: .; j_gene: TRBJ2-7; len: 14; CDR3nt: TGTGCCAGCTCACCATTGACCGATTACAATGAGCAGTACTTC; CDR3aa: CASSPLTDYNEQYF
d_gene: .; v_gene: TRBV2; abundance: once; j_gene: TRBJ1-2; len: 14; CDR3nt: TGTGCCAGCAGTGAAGACCGGGGGGTTTATGGCTACACCTTC; CDR3aa: CASSEDRGVYGYTF
d_gene: .; v_gene: TRBV12-3/TRBV12-4; abundance: few; j_gene: TRBJ2-3; len: 15; CDR3nt: TGTGCCAGCAGTTTTAGGAGGGGGCGGACAGATACGCAGTATTTT; CDR3aa: CASSFRRGRTDTQYF
d_gene: .; v_gene: TRBV5-1; abundance: .; j_gene: TRBJ1-1; len: 14; CDR3nt: TGCGCCAGCAGCACCCCGGACCATTTTGCTGAAGCTTTCTTT; CDR3aa: CASSTPDHFAEAFF
d_gene: .; v_gene: TRBV10-3; abundance: few; j_gene: TRBJ1-2; len: 11; CDR3nt: TGTGCCATCAGAGCGGACAGTCGTGACACCTTC; CDR3aa: CAIRADSRDTF
d_gene: .; v_gene: TRBV6-6; abundance: many; j_gene: TRBJ2-3; len: 14; CDR3nt: TGTGCCAGCAGCAGACAGGCCCACACAGATACGCAGTATTTT; CDR3aa: CASSRQAHTDTQYF
d_gene: .; v_gene: TRBV4-2; abundance: few; j_gene: TRBJ1-5; len: 15; CDR3nt: TGTGCCAGCAGCCAAGACAGGAATGGGAATCAGCCCCAGCATTTT; CDR3aa: CASSQDRNGNQPQHF
d_gene: .; v_gene: TRBV6-2/TRBV6-3; abundance: .; j_gene: TRBJ2-2; len: 15; CDR3nt: TGTGCCAGCAGGGCCGTACTACAGCCCGCCGGGGAGCTGTTTTTT; CDR3aa: CASRAVLQPAGELFF
d_gene: TRBD1; v_gene: TRBV7-8; abundance: few; j_gene: TRBJ2-1; len: 15; CDR3nt: TGTGCCAGCAGCTTAGGGGACAGGGCCTCCAATGAGCAGTTCTTC; CDR3aa: CASSLGDRASNEQFF
d_gene: .; v_gene: TRBV7-2; abundance: .; j_gene: TRBJ2-7; len: 13; CDR3nt: TGTGCCAGCAGCTTAGCTGACAGCTACGAGCAGTACTTC; CDR3aa: CASSLADSYEQYF
d_gene: .; v_gene: TRBV4-2; abundance: .; j_gene: TRBJ1-6; len: 19; CDR3nt: TGTGCCAGCAGCCGAGAACCTCCGGGACAAAGCTCCTATAATTCACCCCTCCACTTT; CDR3aa: CASSREPPGQSSYNSPLHF
d_gene: .; v_gene: TRBV21-1; abundance: .; j_gene: TRBJ2-5; len: 16; CDR3nt: TGTGCCAGCAGCGCCGGGGACGAGCGGGGCCAAGAGACCCAGTACTTC; CDR3aa: CASSAGDERGQETQYF
d_gene: .; v_gene: TRBV9; abundance: .; j_gene: TRBJ2-5; len: 16; CDR3nt: TGTGCCAGCAGCGTAGGGCTAGGAAATATCCAAGAGACCCAGTACTTC; CDR3aa: CASSVGLGNIQETQYF
d_gene: .; v_gene: TRBV7-2; abundance: few; j_gene: TRBJ1-2; len: 18; CDR3nt: TGTGCCAGCAGCCTTAACGGGGGAACCTCTTCCCGCGGTTATGGCTACACCTTC; CDR3aa: CASSLNGGTSSRGYGYTF
d_gene: .; v_gene: TRBV6-5; abundance: .; j_gene: TRBJ2-7; len: 13; CDR3nt: TGTGCCAGCAGTCAGGGGATTCGCTACGAGCAGTACTTC; CDR3aa: CASSQGIRYEQYF
d_gene: .; v_gene: TRBV27; abundance: .; j_gene: TRBJ2-7; len: 11; CDR3nt: TGTGCCAGCAGAGGAGGGATCGAGCAGTACTTC; CDR3aa: CASRGGIEQYF
d_gene: .; v_gene: TRBV5-1; abundance: many; j_gene: TRBJ1-1; len: 13; CDR3nt: TGCGCCAGCAGCTCGAATTCTGACACTGAAGCTTTCTTT; CDR3aa: CASSSNSDTEAFF
d_gene: TRBD2; v_gene: TRBV4-3; abundance: .; j_gene: TRBJ2-1; len: 16; CDR3nt: TGCGCCAGCAGCCAACCGGGGGGGCGAACTCCCAATGAGCAGTTCTTC; CDR3aa: CASSQPGGRTPNEQFF
d_gene: .; v_gene: TRBV27; abundance: .; j_gene: TRBJ2-7; len: 15; CDR3nt: TGTGCCAGCAGTAAGGACCGGGACCGGTACTACGAGCAGTACTTC; CDR3aa: CASSKDRDRYYEQYF
d_gene: .; v_gene: TRBV20-1; abundance: .; j_gene: TRBJ2-1; len: 11; CDR3nt: TGCAGTGCTAGAATTTATAACGAGCAGTTCTTC; CDR3aa: CSARIYNEQFF
d_gene: TRBD1; v_gene: TRBV29-1; abundance: few; j_gene: TRBJ2-7; len: 15; CDR3nt: TGCAGCGCTTCCCGTCAGGGGGCATCATCCTACGAGCAGTACTTC; CDR3aa: CSASRQGASSYEQYF
d_gene: TRBD2; v_gene: TRBV10-3; abundance: .; j_gene: TRBJ2-1; len: 14; CDR3nt: TGTGCCATCGGAGGGCTAGCGGGGGGAAATGAGCAGTTCTTC; CDR3aa: CAIGGLAGGNEQFF
d_gene: .; v_gene: TRBV12-3/TRBV12-4; abundance: few; j_gene: TRBJ1-6; len: 14; CDR3nt: TGTGCCAGCAGTGTAGGGGGGCGGAATTCACCCCTCCACTTT; CDR3aa: CASSVGGRNSPLHF
d_gene: .; v_gene: TRBV7-2; abundance: many; j_gene: TRBJ2-3; len: 16; CDR3nt: TGTGCCAGCAGCTTAGTGGGGGATGTGAGCACAGATACGCAGTATTTT; CDR3aa: CASSLVGDVSTDTQYF
d_gene: TRBD1; v_gene: TRBV4-1; abundance: .; j_gene: TRBJ2-3; len: 16; CDR3nt: TGCGCCAGCAGCCAGGGGCGGGGACAGGATCGAGGCACGCAGTATTTT; CDR3aa: CASSQGRGQDRGTQYF
d_gene: .; v_gene: TRBV6-6; abundance: once; j_gene: TRBJ1-2; len: 17; CDR3nt: TGTGCCAGCAGTTACTGGACCCTCAGTAGACATAACTATGGCTACACCTTC; CDR3aa: CASSYWTLSRHNYGYTF